The clone carrying this T cell receptor beta chain has more than one count but fewer than ten. The antigen is undetermined. Generated by immunoSEQ multiplex PCR, the TCRdb table keeps only in-frame clones and is missing some. Of approximately 8,000 clones in the sample, roughly 84% were seen once. This sample is drawn from a study of PD-1 blockade in classical Hodgkin lymphoma. Study-wide findings and caveats: Reports indicated that newly diagnosed patients had lower baseline TCR diversity than healthy donors did.

No patient escaped relapse after autologous stem cell transplantation, and brentuximab vedotin exposure varied. PBMCs, once thawed, yielded CD8+ T cells isolated by magnetic negative selection. CDR1 and CDR2 (germline): SEHNR, FQNEAQ (reference sequence). The CDR3 has 13 residues. V was cut by 8 bases and J by 5 bases, with 15 bases left in between. Material: CD8+ T cells from blood, obtained at baseline. J is TRBJ1-1 and V is TRBV7-9; no reliable D call. This sequence was found in a human donor with classical Hodgkin lymphoma. The CDR3 region is CASDGSGVTEAFF. Written as DNA, the CDR3 is TGTGCCAGCGACGGCTCGGGTGTAACTGAAGCTTTCTTT.